This TCR beta chain was sequenced during a study of response to subunit inactivated influenza vaccine. Points from the study as a whole: Authors suggested each seasonal influenza vaccination recruits few new T cells.

This CDR3 has 13 amino acids. CDR1 and CDR2 from the germline V gene are SEHNR and FQNEAQ (reference sequence). Trimming removed 0 bases at V and 5 bases at J, with 4 bases between. In regard to this clonotype: No antigen is known for it.

TCRdb used MiXCR to reprocess the RT-PCR reads, holding one entry per CDR3 protein. In the table there are 160,000 or so distinct CDR3 sequences, roughly a tenth of which are singletons. This specimen was non-naive T cells sorted from PBMCs, taken about 40 days after vaccination. The sequence derives from a man aged 45-65 years who received an inactivated influenza vaccine. The rearrangement links TRBV7-9 to TRBJ1-4, with D uncertain. The CDR3 loop reads CASSLAGNEKLFF. CDR3 nucleotides: TGTGCCAGCAGCTTAGCAGGGAATGAAAAACTGTTTTTT.